This T cell receptor beta chain was profiled in a study of cytomegalovirus exposure and HLA in healthy donors. The junction had 8 bases not matched to a gene; V was cut back by 7 bases and J by 13 bases. Germline values: CDR1 LNHDA, CDR2 SQIVND (reference sequence). This CDR3 is 13 amino acids long. A word on this clone: The antigen is undetermined.

PCR was performed using 60 Vbeta and 13 Jbeta primers. Repertoires were generated with immunoSEQ multiplex PCR, while TCRdb's copy carries only in-frame clones and drops some. There are roughly 130,000 clones in the sample; more than 75% occur only once, and roughly 1.9% lies in the top ten. Each donor was healthy, and each was a bone marrow donor. Study conclusions and caveats: As a later analysis revealed, the rate of TCR association differed by HLA locus, with DRB1 most and HLA-C fewest. Likely technical artifact: a cluster of highly shared sequence variants. Cytomegalovirus-associated status was assigned to about 150 TCR beta chains.

The sequence was obtained from a man aged 35-49 years in good health and CMV-seronegative. Material: PBMCs. V is TRBV19 and J is TRBJ2-1; 12 bases are shared with TRBD2. The CDR3 protein is CASTRTSGIEQFF. CDR3 sequence (DNA): TGTGCCAGTACCCGGACTAGCGGGATTGAACAGTTCTTC.